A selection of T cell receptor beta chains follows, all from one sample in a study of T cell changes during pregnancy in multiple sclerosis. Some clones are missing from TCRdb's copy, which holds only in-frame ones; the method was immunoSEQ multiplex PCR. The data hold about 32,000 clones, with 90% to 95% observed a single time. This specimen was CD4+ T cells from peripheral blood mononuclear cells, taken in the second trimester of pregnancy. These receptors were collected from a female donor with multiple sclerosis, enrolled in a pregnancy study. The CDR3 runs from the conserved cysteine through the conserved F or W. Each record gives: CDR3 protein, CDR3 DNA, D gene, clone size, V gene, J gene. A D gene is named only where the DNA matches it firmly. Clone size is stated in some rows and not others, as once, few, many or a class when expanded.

CASSYSRTATYHEQYF	TGTGCCAGCAGTTACTCGCGGACAGCCACCTACCACGAGCAGTACTTC	.	.	TRBV6-5	TRBJ2-7
CASSREHGDEQYF	TGCGCCAGCAGCCGAGAACACGGGGACGAGCAGTACTTC	.	.	TRBV5-1	TRBJ2-7
CASSLAVAYTDTQYF	TGTGCCAGCAGCTTAGCAGTAGCGTACACAGATACGCAGTATTTT	.	.	TRBV7-2	TRBJ2-3
CASSSGQSFSGNTIYF	TGTGCCAGTAGTAGCGGACAGTCCTTCTCTGGAAACACCATATATTTT	.	.	TRBV19	TRBJ1-3
CASSYSLREAETGELFF	TGTGCCAGCAGTTATTCCCTAAGGGAGGCCGAGACCGGGGAGCTGTTTTTT	.	.	TRBV7-7	TRBJ2-2
CASSIGSRHTEAFF	TGTGCCAGTAGTATAGGTAGCAGACACACTGAAGCTTTCTTT	.	.	TRBV19	TRBJ1-1
CASSFRTGGSGELFF	TGTGCCAGCAGCTTTCGCACAGGGGGGAGCGGGGAGCTGTTTTTT	TRBD1	.	TRBV5-6	TRBJ2-2
CASSGLAGGQGDGELFF	TGTGCCAGCAGTGGACTAGCGGGAGGGCAAGGCGACGGGGAGCTGTTTTTT	TRBD2	.	TRBV27	TRBJ2-2
CASREPSGYNHEQYF	TGTGCCAGCAGGGAACCCTCCGGGTACAACCACGAGCAGTACTTC	.	.	TRBV6-1	TRBJ2-7
CAISETSTDTQYF	TGTGCCATCAGTGAAACTAGTACAGATACGCAGTATTTT	.	.	TRBV10-3	TRBJ2-3
CASSLFGGLAGGSGETQYF	TGCGCCAGCAGCTTGTTCGGGGGCCTAGCGGGAGGCTCTGGGGAGACCCAGTACTTC	TRBD2	.	TRBV5-1	TRBJ2-5
CASSWQAGETQYF	TGTGCCAGCAGTTGGCAGGCGGGAGAGACCCAGTACTTC	.	.	TRBV27	TRBJ2-5
CASSYGDSGSEKLFF	TGTGCCAGCAGTTACGGGGACAGTGGGAGCGAAAAACTGTTTTTT	TRBD1	.	TRBV6-6	TRBJ1-4
CASSEVGAGSGNTIYF	TGTGCCAGCAGTGAAGTGGGTGCGGGCTCTGGAAACACCATATATTTT	.	once	TRBV6-1	TRBJ1-3
CTSSQVRSGTPYSYEQYF	TGCACCAGCAGCCAAGTTCGTAGCGGGACCCCATATTCCTACGAGCAGTACTTC	.	.	TRBV1	TRBJ2-7
CASSLASVAEAFF	TGCGCCAGCAGCTTGGCCTCGGTTGCTGAAGCTTTCTTT	.	few	TRBV5-1	TRBJ1-1
CASSLVQGSAGELFF	TGCGCCAGCAGCTTGGTCCAGGGGTCCGCCGGGGAGCTGTTTTTT	.	once	TRBV5-1	TRBJ2-2
CASSTPGQGPIEQYF	TGTGCCAGCAGCACACCGGGACAGGGGCCGATCGAGCAGTACTTC	TRBD1	.	TRBV5-4	TRBJ2-7
CSVGSNYGYTF	TGCAGCGTTGGCAGTAACTATGGCTACACCTTC	.	few	TRBV29-1	TRBJ1-2
CASSLGTGGETQYF	TGTGCCAGCAGCTTGGGGACAGGGGGAGAGACCCAGTACTTC	TRBD1	.	TRBV7-7	TRBJ2-5
CASSPGTGRNEQFF	TGCGCCAGCAGCCCGGGGACAGGGCGAAATGAGCAGTTCTTC	TRBD1	.	TRBV5-1	TRBJ2-1
CASSPTGGYGYTF	TGTGCCAGCAGCCCAACGGGGGGGTATGGCTACACCTTC	.	.	TRBV7-2	TRBJ1-2
CASSELEGNYGYTF	TGTGCCAGCAGTGAATTGGAGGGGAACTATGGCTACACCTTC	.	.	TRBV6-1	TRBJ1-2
CASSLDRGLVGYTF	TGTGCCAGCAGCCTCGACAGGGGGCTCGTTGGCTACACCTTC	TRBD1	.	TRBV6-1	TRBJ1-2
CASSEWDRGTGETQYF	TGTGCCAGTAGCGAATGGGACAGGGGTACAGGGGAGACCCAGTACTTC	TRBD1	.	TRBV19	TRBJ2-5
CASRFGGATDTQYF	TGTGCCAGCAGATTCGGGGGGGCCACAGATACGCAGTATTTT	TRBD2	.	TRBV7-2	TRBJ2-3
CASSLHPMNTEAFF	TGCGCCAGCAGCTTGCACCCTATGAACACTGAAGCTTTCTTT	.	once	TRBV5-1	TRBJ1-1
CASSPLPGEGHNEQFF	TGCGCCAGCAGCCCCCTTCCGGGAGAAGGTCACAATGAGCAGTTCTTC	.	.	TRBV4-1	TRBJ2-1
CASSSRNTEAFF	TGTGCCAGCAGTTCGCGGAACACTGAAGCTTTCTTT	.	.	TRBV6-5	TRBJ1-1
CAWSVSGWWRFF	TGTGCCTGGAGTGTATCCGGTTGGTGGAGGTTCTTC	.	.	TRBV30	TRBJ2-1
CASSLLAPSSTDTQYF	TGTGCCAGCAGCTTACTAGCGCCTTCGAGCACAGATACGCAGTATTTT	.	.	TRBV7-2	TRBJ2-3
CASSLQVNTEAFF	TGTGCCAGCAGCTTACAAGTGAACACTGAAGCTTTCTTT	.	once	TRBV6-1	TRBJ1-1
CASSLGWAGLSYEQYF	TGTGCCAGCAGCTTGGGGTGGGCAGGTCTCTCCTACGAGCAGTACTTC	.	.	TRBV5-6	TRBJ2-7
CAWSAWDYGQDSYEQYF	TGTGCCTGGAGTGCATGGGATTATGGACAGGACTCCTACGAGCAGTACTTC	TRBD1	.	TRBV30	TRBJ2-7
CASSELSADNQPQHF	TGTGCCAGCAGTGAACTTTCGGCGGACAATCAGCCCCAGCATTTT	.	.	TRBV6-1	TRBJ1-5
CASSLAAINNEQFF	TGCGCCAGCAGCTTGGCCGCTATAAACAATGAGCAGTTCTTC	.	.	TRBV5-1	TRBJ2-1
CASSIGQGSYEQYF	TGTGCCAGTAGTATAGGACAGGGTTCCTACGAGCAGTACTTC	TRBD1	once	TRBV19	TRBJ2-7
CATSGSRDNEQFF	TGTGCCACTAGCGGGAGCAGGGACAATGAGCAGTTCTTC	TRBD2	.	TRBV10-3	TRBJ2-1
CASSLGDLGSEPGVTQYF	TGCGCCAGCAGCTTGGGGGATTTGGGGAGTGAACCCGGAGTTACGCAGTATTTT	.	once	TRBV5-1	TRBJ2-3
CASSSTSGVSYEQYF	TGTGCCAGCAGCTCGACTAGCGGGGTGTCCTACGAGCAGTACTTC	TRBD2	.	TRBV7-8	TRBJ2-7
CASSLSQDYEQYF	TGTGCCAGCAGCTTAAGCCAAGACTACGAGCAGTACTTC	.	once	TRBV11-2	TRBJ2-7
CASTRRTGGNYEQYF	TGTGCCAGCACCCGTCGGACAGGGGGCAACTACGAGCAGTACTTC	TRBD1	.	TRBV11-2	TRBJ2-7
CASRSESYEQYF	TGTGCCAGCCGTAGCGAGTCCTACGAGCAGTACTTC	.	.	TRBV14	TRBJ2-7